This paragraph reports one T cell receptor (beta chain). The data were taken from a study of T cell changes during pregnancy in multiple sclerosis. Using immunoSEQ multiplex PCR, the repertoire was profiled, and TCRdb retains in-frame clones only, with some absent. The profile shows around 65,000 clones, 92% of them singletons. Germline V gene lookup returns CDR1 WSHSY and CDR2 SAAADI. CDR3 length: 14 amino acids. Trimming cost V 6 bases and J 6 bases; bases outside gene matches: 8. The sequencing used peripheral blood, collected in the second trimester of pregnancy. The genes are TRBV10-2 and TRBJ2-3, with 8 nucleotides matching TRBD1. The source is a female donor in good health, enrolled as a control in a pregnancy study. Written as DNA, the CDR3 is TGCGCCAGCAGGAGGACAGGGTCCATGGATACGCAGTATTTT. Protein: CASRRTGSMDTQYF.